This T cell receptor beta chain is from a study of blood T cell repertoires in COVID-19. Here immunoSEQ multiplex PCR was the method, and the copy in TCRdb shows in-frame clones only, minus some. This table holds a few hundred thousand clones, 80% to 90% found once. This clone has only one observation. This CDR3 comprises 12 residues. Trimming took off 3 bases at V and 4 bases at J, with 6 bases between the two ends. CDR1 LGHDT and CDR2 YNNKEL come from the germline V gene (reference sequence). The sequenced sample consisted of peripheral blood. The chain joins TRBV3-1 (or the pseudogene TRBV3-2) to TRBJ1-1, with D maybe TRBD1 (5 bases). The sequence derives from a woman aged 70 to 79 with COVID-19, enrolled during active disease. The CDR3 loop reads CASSQGGTEAFF. CDR3 in DNA: TGTGCCAGCAGCCAGGGGGGCACTGAAGCTTTCTTT.